One TCR beta chain is described in this entry. The antigen is not known. Two nested PCRs, run for about 16 and 10 cycles, were applied to TCRalpha and TCRbeta cDNA. TCRdb re-called the 5' RACE reads and gives one entry per CDR3 protein, without DNA. This sample's table has some 300,000 distinct CDR3 sequences. The data originate from a study of monozygotic twins with inflammatory bowel disease. General study results and limits: The study supported no single strong signal or clonotype linked to IBD.

The CDR3 is made up of 15 amino acids. CDR1 is SNHLY, CDR2 FYNNEI, per germline. The source material was blood. V and J are TRBV2 and TRBJ1-6; with no DNA, the TCRdb D assignment of TRBD1 cannot be verified. The TCR was taken from a human donor with ulcerative colitis or Crohn's disease, or a healthy co-twin of an affected twin (not recorded which). CDR3 protein: CASRPRGTDNSPLHF.